These T cell receptor beta chains were read from a single sample in a study of shared clonotypes between healthy human individuals. Profiled with immunoSEQ multiplex PCR; TCRdb holds only in-frame clones, not every one. The sample comprises 450,000 to 600,000 clones, approximately 85% of which are singletons, and about an eighth rests with the top ten. What was sequenced was PBMCs. These receptors originate from a woman aged 40 to 55 in good health. Some clones in this sample may be carry-over from other donors' samples. The CDR3 runs from the conserved cysteine through the conserved F or W. Each record gives: D gene, clone size, V gene, J gene, CDR3 DNA, CDR3 protein. D genes are given only for firm matches. Clone size is shown for a subset of rows, as once, few, many or a class of expanded clone.

D: TRBD1
size: NA
V: TRBV5-1
J: TRBJ1-2
DNA: TGCGCCAGCAGCTTGGAAGGCAGGGGGCCTGGCTACACCTTC
CDR3: CASSLEGRGPGYTF

D: NA
size: once
V: TRBV30
J: TRBJ1-6
DNA: TGTGCCTGGAGGGCCCACGGCCTATATAATTCACCCCTCCACTTT
CDR3: CAWRAHGLYNSPLHF

D: NA
size: NA
V: TRBV4-1
J: TRBJ2-3
DNA: TGCGCCAGCAGCCAAGAAGGCGCTAGAAGGGATACGCAGTATTTT
CDR3: CASSQEGARRDTQYF

D: TRBD1
size: NA
V: TRBV9
J: TRBJ1-6
DNA: TGTGCCAGCAGCGCCACAGGGGCGAGCCTGTATAATTCACCCCTCCACTTT
CDR3: CASSATGASLYNSPLHF

D: NA
size: NA
V: TRBV7-2
J: TRBJ2-2
DNA: TGTGCCAGCAGCAAAGTGGGGTCGGACGGGGAGCTGTTTTTT
CDR3: CASSKVGSDGELFF

D: TRBD1
size: many
V: TRBV27
J: TRBJ1-1
DNA: TGTGCCAGCAGTCCCGGGACAGCCAACACTGAAGCTTTCTTT
CDR3: CASSPGTANTEAFF

D: NA
size: NA
V: TRBV28
J: TRBJ2-1
DNA: TGTGCCAGCAGTTTCTCCCGATACAATGAGCAGTTCTTC
CDR3: CASSFSRYNEQFF

D: TRBD2
size: once
V: TRBV5-6
J: TRBJ2-7
DNA: TGTGCCAGCAGCGGGGGACTAGCTGCCTACGAGCAGTACTTC
CDR3: CASSGGLAAYEQYF

D: TRBD2
size: NA
V: TRBV29-1
J: TRBJ2-7
DNA: TGCAGCGTCGAAGGCGGGGGGAACTACGAGCAGTACTTC
CDR3: CSVEGGGNYEQYF

D: TRBD1
size: NA
V: TRBV19
J: TRBJ1-1
DNA: TGTGCCAGTAGTATCTCGCGCAGGGGGGACACTGAAGCTTTCTTT
CDR3: CASSISRRGDTEAFF

D: TRBD1
size: few
V: TRBV29-1
J: TRBJ2-5
DNA: TGCAGCGTTGAAGGCCCCGGGACAGGGCCTGGGGAGACCCAGTACTTC
CDR3: CSVEGPGTGPGETQYF

D: NA
size: NA
V: TRBV18
J: TRBJ2-1
DNA: TGTGCCAGCTCACTGTGGACAGGGAGGGAGACTGAGCAGTTCTTC
CDR3: CASSLWTGRETEQFF

D: NA
size: NA
V: TRBV9
J: TRBJ2-3
DNA: TGTGCCAGCAGCGTAGGGGGGGAGCTGGCGGATACGCAGTATTTT
CDR3: CASSVGGELADTQYF

D: TRBD2
size: NA
V: TRBV7-2
J: TRBJ2-5
DNA: TGTGCCAGCAGCTTAGGGCTAGCGGGAGGTGGAGAGACCCAGTACTTC
CDR3: CASSLGLAGGGETQYF

D: TRBD2
size: NA
V: TRBV7-8
J: TRBJ2-3
DNA: TGTGCCAGCAGCTCCTTGACTAGCGGCACAGATACGCAGTATTTT
CDR3: CASSSLTSGTDTQYF

D: NA
size: NA
V: TRBV6-6
J: TRBJ1-4
DNA: TGTGCCAGCAAAACGGGACCGAATGAAAAACTGTTTTTT
CDR3: CASKTGPNEKLFF

D: TRBD2
size: NA
V: TRBV28
J: TRBJ2-4
DNA: TGTGCCAGCAGTTTAGGCGGGAGAAACATTCAGTACTTC
CDR3: CASSLGGRNIQYF

D: NA
size: NA
V: TRBV7-3
J: TRBJ1-1
DNA: TGTGCCAGCAGCCAACGGGCCGAGGGCACTGAAGCTTTCTTT
CDR3: CASSQRAEGTEAFF

D: NA
size: NA
V: TRBV7-2
J: TRBJ2-1
DNA: TGTGCCAGCAGCTTAGATAGGGCGACCGCGGACCGACAGTTCTTC
CDR3: CASSLDRATADRQFF

D: NA
size: few
V: TRBV7-8
J: TRBJ1-4
DNA: TGTGCCAGCAGCCTACTCGGTGAAAAACTGTTTTTT
CDR3: CASSLLGEKLFF

D: TRBD1
size: NA
V: TRBV7-8
J: TRBJ1-2
DNA: TGTGCCAGCAGCCCCACCGCCAGACAGGGAACCTATGGCTACACCTTC
CDR3: CASSPTARQGTYGYTF

D: NA
size: NA
V: TRBV6-6
J: TRBJ2-3
DNA: TGTGCCAGCAGTTGGGGGGGCCGTGCAGATACGCAGTATTTT
CDR3: CASSWGGRADTQYF

D: NA
size: NA
V: TRBV28
J: TRBJ2-7
DNA: TGTGCCAGCAGTTTGGGGTCCCTCTACGAGCAGTACTTC
CDR3: CASSLGSLYEQYF

D: TRBD2
size: NA
V: TRBV5-1
J: TRBJ2-7
DNA: TGCGCCAGCAGCTTGGAAGGGGCGGGAGGGAGGAACGAGCAGTACTTC
CDR3: CASSLEGAGGRNEQYF

D: TRBD2
size: NA
V: TRBV25-1
J: TRBJ2-7
DNA: TGTGCCAGCAGTGAGTTACTAGCGGGAGACTCCTACGAGCAGTACTTC
CDR3: CASSELLAGDSYEQYF

D: NA
size: NA
V: TRBV10-3
J: TRBJ2-1
DNA: TGTGCCATCCGAGTCGGGTCGGAGCAGTTCTTC
CDR3: CAIRVGSEQFF

D: NA
size: NA
V: TRBV6-5
J: TRBJ2-1
DNA: TGTGCCAGCAGTTACTTCGGTGGCTACAATGAGCAGTTCTTC
CDR3: CASSYFGGYNEQFF

D: NA
size: NA
V: TRBV7-2
J: TRBJ2-1
DNA: TGTGCCAGCAGCTTAGCGGAAGGGCTTGAGCAGTTCTTC
CDR3: CASSLAEGLEQFF

D: NA
size: NA
V: TRBV5-6
J: TRBJ2-3
DNA: TGTGCCAGCAGCTTGATTGACAATCGTTTCACAGATACGCAGTATTTT
CDR3: CASSLIDNRFTDTQYF

D: TRBD2
size: NA
V: TRBV7-9
J: TRBJ2-1
DNA: TGTGCCAGCAGCAAAGCGGGAGTGGGTGAGCAGTTCTTC
CDR3: CASSKAGVGEQFF

D: TRBD2
size: once
V: TRBV11-2
J: TRBJ2-2
DNA: TGTGCCAGCAGCTACTTCGGGCTAGCGGGAAGCACCGGGGAGCTGTTTTTT
CDR3: CASSYFGLAGSTGELFF

D: TRBD2
size: NA
V: TRBV19
J: TRBJ2-3
DNA: TGTGCCAGTAGTATCCCCTCGACTAGCGGGCGCGTCACAGATACGCAGTATTTT
CDR3: CASSIPSTSGRVTDTQYF

D: NA
size: NA
V: TRBV7-3
J: TRBJ1-2
DNA: TGTGCCAGCACCCAAGGGACTCAACGACGATCTAACTATGGCTACACCTTC
CDR3: CASTQGTQRRSNYGYTF

D: NA
size: NA
V: TRBV7-8
J: TRBJ1-4
DNA: TGTGCCAGCAGCTTACTTAGGACTCGCCCGAATGGGGAAAAACTGTTTTTT
CDR3: CASSLLRTRPNGEKLFF

D: NA
size: NA
V: TRBV5-8
J: TRBJ2-5
DNA: TGTGCCAGCAGCTTGGGGTCCGGGACACACCAAGAGACCCAGTACTTC
CDR3: CASSLGSGTHQETQYF

D: NA
size: few
V: TRBV12-5
J: TRBJ2-2
DNA: TGTGCTAGTGCCTCCGTGGGCACCGGGGAGCTGTTTTTT
CDR3: CASASVGTGELFF

D: NA
size: few
V: TRBV28
J: TRBJ2-7
DNA: TGTGCCAGCAGGGGGAGACAGGTTACTCGCGAGCAGTACTTC
CDR3: CASRGRQVTREQYF

D: NA
size: once
V: TRBV27
J: TRBJ2-2
DNA: TGTGCCAGCAGCCCGGACTCCTACGTCGACACCGGGGAGCTGTTTTTT
CDR3: CASSPDSYVDTGELFF

D: NA
size: once
V: TRBV6-5
J: TRBJ2-7
DNA: TGTGCCAGCAGTTACTCCAGGCAGGGGGGCGAGCAGTACTTC
CDR3: CASSYSRQGGEQYF

D: TRBD1
size: NA
V: TRBV19
J: TRBJ2-7
DNA: TGTGCCAGTAGTCCCCGGGACAGCTCCTACGAGCAGTACTTC
CDR3: CASSPRDSSYEQYF

D: NA
size: NA
V: TRBV5-1
J: TRBJ1-4
DNA: TGCGCCAGCAGCTTGGGCGGGGGTTCTAATGAAAAACTGTTTTTT
CDR3: CASSLGGGSNEKLFF